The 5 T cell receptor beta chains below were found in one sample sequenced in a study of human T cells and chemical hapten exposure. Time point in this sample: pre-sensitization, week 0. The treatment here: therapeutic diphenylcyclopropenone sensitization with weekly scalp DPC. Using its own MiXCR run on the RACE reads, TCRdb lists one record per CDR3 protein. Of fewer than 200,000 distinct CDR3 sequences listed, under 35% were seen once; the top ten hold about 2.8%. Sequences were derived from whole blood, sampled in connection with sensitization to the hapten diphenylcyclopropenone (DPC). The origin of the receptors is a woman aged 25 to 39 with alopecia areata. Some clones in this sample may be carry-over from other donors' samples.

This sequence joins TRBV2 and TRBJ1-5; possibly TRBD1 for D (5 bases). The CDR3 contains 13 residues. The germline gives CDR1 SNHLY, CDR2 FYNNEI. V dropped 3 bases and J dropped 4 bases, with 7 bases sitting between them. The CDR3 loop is CASSEGGNQPQHF. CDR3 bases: TGTGCCAGCAGTGAGGGGGGGAATCAGCCCCAGCATTTT.

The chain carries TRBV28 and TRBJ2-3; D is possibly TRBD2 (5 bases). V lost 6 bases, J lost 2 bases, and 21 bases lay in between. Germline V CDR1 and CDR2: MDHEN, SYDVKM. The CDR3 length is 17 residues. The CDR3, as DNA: TGTGCCAGCAGAACGTCCACTAGGGCCGGAGACACAGATACGCAGTATTTT. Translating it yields CASRTSTRAGDTDTQYF. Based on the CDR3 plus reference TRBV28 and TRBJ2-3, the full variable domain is DVKVTQSSRYLVKRTGEKVFLECVQDMDHENMFWYRQDPGLGLRLIYFSYDVKMKEKGDIPEGYSVSREKKERFSLILESASTNQTSMYLCASRTSTRAGDTDTQYFGPGTRLTVL.

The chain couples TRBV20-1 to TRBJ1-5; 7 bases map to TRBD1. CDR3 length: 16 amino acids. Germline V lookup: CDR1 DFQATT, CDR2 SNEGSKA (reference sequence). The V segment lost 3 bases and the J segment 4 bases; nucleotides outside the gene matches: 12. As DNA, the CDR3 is TGCAGTGCTAGGGGGCCGGGCAGGGGGATAAATCAGCCCCAGCATTTT. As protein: CSARGPGRGINQPQHF.

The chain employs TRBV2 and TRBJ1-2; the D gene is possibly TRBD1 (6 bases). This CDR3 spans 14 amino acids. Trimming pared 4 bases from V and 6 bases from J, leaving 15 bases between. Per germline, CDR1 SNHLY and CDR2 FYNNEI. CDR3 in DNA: TGTGCCAGCAGTGGAAGGCCCAGGGGCCATGGCTACACCTTC. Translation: CASSGRPRGHGYTF.

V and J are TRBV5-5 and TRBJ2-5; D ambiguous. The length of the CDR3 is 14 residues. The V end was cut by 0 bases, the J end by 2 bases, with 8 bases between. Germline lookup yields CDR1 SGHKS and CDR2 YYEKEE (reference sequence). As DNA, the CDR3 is TGTGCCAGCAGCTTGGTTGGCGGTCAAGAGACCCAGTACTTC. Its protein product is CASSLVGGQETQYF.